The next 14 T cell receptor beta chains were all read from a single sample in a study of blood T cell repertoires in COVID-19. Profiled with immunoSEQ multiplex PCR; TCRdb holds only in-frame clones, not every one. The sample carries 150,000 to 200,000 clones, around four fifths recorded once. The sequencing input was PBMCs or T cells enriched from blood (not recorded which). Receptor source: an older woman who had recovered from COVID-19.

This rearrangement joins TRBV6-1 to TRBJ1-3; D gene ambiguous. The CDR3 spans 14 residues. V was clipped by 0 bases and J by 4 bases, with 7 bases between them. Germline assignment: CDR1 MNHNS and CDR2 SASEGT. This CDR3 is CASSEAPGGNTIYF. CDR3 nucleotide sequence: TGTGCCAGCAGTGAAGCCCCCGGGGGAAACACCATATATTTT.

The V and J genes are TRBV2 and TRBJ1-1; 8 positions agree with TRBD1. The germline gives CDR1 SNHLY, CDR2 FYNNEI. The V and J ends lost 5 bases and 3 bases, in that order; junction bases with no gene match: 5. The CDR3 contains 14 residues. CDR3 sequence reads: CASSSGQGDTEAFF. CDR3 bases: TGTGCCAGCAGTTCCGGACAGGGCGACACTGAAGCTTTCTTT.

The V call is TRBV19, the J call TRBJ1-3, with D possibly being TRBD1 (5 bases). Trimming took 5 bases from V and 0 from J, leaving 11 bases between them. CDR1 and CDR2 from the germline V gene are LNHDA and SQIVND (reference sequence). This CDR3 spans 15 amino acids. The CDR3, as DNA: TGTGCCAGTAGTGCGGGACGGACCTCTGGAAACACCATATATTTT. Translation: CASSAGRTSGNTIYF.

The V call is TRBV6-5, the J call TRBJ1-5, with a weak D call TRBD1 (5 bases). The CDR3 length is 15 residues. Germline CDR1 reads MNHEY; CDR2 reads SVGAGI. V was cut by 4 bases and J by 1 base, with 11 bases left in between. CDR3 coding DNA: TGTGCCAGCAGTTCAGGGTGGATAAGCAATCAGCCCCAGCATTTT. Its protein product is CASSSGWISNQPQHF.

On this clone: The DNA is left out, because the CDR3 cannot be placed on it with certainty; the CDR3 is given as TCRdb lists it. This rearrangement joins TRBV28 to TRBJ2-3; no DNA check was done on the table's D call, TRBD1. The CDR3 spans 16 residues, counting both ends. CDR1 and CDR2 from the germline V gene are MDHEN and SYDVKM. CDR3 sequence: CASSTSGQLPTDTQYF.

The V call is TRBV5-1, the J call TRBJ1-4; the D gene is possibly TRBD1 (6 bases). Germline CDR1 SGHRS, CDR2 YFSETQ. Trimming took off 6 bases at V and 5 bases at J, with 20 bases between the two ends. The CDR3 consists of 16 residues. CDR3 amino acids: CASTRAGGARNEKLFF. The CDR3 DNA is TGCGCCAGCACCCGAGCGGGGGGCGCCCGGAATGAAAAACTGTTTTTT.

The chain couples TRBV18 to TRBJ2-5, with D possibly matching TRBD2 (5 bases). The germline gives CDR1 KGHSH, CDR2 LQKENI. CDR3 length: 15 amino acids. V lost 0 bases and J lost 1, with 9 bases in between. The CDR3 loop reads CASSPPSAPQETQYF. CDR3 nucleotide sequence: TGTGCCAGCTCACCACCTAGCGCTCCCCAAGAGACCCAGTACTTC.

This rearrangement joins TRBV5-1 to TRBJ2-5, with a tentative D call TRBD2 (7 bases). Germline CDR1 SGHRS, CDR2 YFSETQ. CDR3 length: 16 residues. Trimming took off 0 bases at V and 2 bases at J, with 14 bases between the two ends. CDR3 loop: CASSLGPGGSQETQYF. The CDR3 nucleotides are TGCGCCAGCAGCTTGGGTCCGGGGGGCTCACAAGAGACCCAGTACTTC.

The chain uses TRBV19 and TRBJ1-5; 7 bases map to TRBD1. CDR3 size: 13 residues. CDR1 is LNHDA and CDR2 is SQIVND in the germline V gene (reference sequence). V shed 7 bases and J 2 bases; nucleotides not matched to a gene: 2. The CDR3 loop is CASTGQRNQPQHF. CDR3 nucleotides: TGTGCCAGTACGGGACAGCGCAATCAGCCCCAGCATTTT. The full variable domain, completed using reference TRBV19 and TRBJ1-5, is DGGITQSPKYLFRKEGQNVTLSCEQNLNHDAMYWYRQDPGQGLRLIYYSQIVNDFQKGDIAEGYSVSREKKESFPLTVTSAQKNPTAFYLCASTGQRNQPQHFGDGTRLSIL.

The chain employs TRBV5-1 and TRBJ2-7; 9 bases line up with TRBD1. The CDR3 extends over 15 amino acids. From germline, CDR1 is SGHRS and CDR2 YFSETQ. Unmatched junction bases numbered 2, after V lost 1 base and J lost 0 bases. The CDR3 is CASSLSGQGSYEQYF. The CDR3 nucleotides are TGCGCCAGCAGCTTGTCGGGACAGGGCTCCTACGAGCAGTACTTC.

The chain is built from TRBV19 and TRBJ2-7, with 7 bases aligning to TRBD1. The CDR3 sequence is 16 residues long. Germline V lookup: CDR1 LNHDA, CDR2 SQIVND (reference sequence). V lost 7 bases and J lost 7; bases outside the gene matches: 19. The CDR3 DNA follows: TGTGCCAGTAAATCCTCCGGGACAGATCTTTCTGGGGAGCAGTACTTC. Translating it yields CASKSSGTDLSGEQYF.

This clone came up a few times. CDR3 region: CASRTSTGNTEAFF. DNA of the CDR3: TGTGCCAGCAGGACCTCGACAGGGAACACTGAAGCTTTCTTT. The chain is built from TRBV25-1 and TRBJ1-1, with a tentative D call TRBD1 (6 bases). Trimming shortened V by 6 bases and J by 1 base, and 12 bases separated the two germline ends. The germline CDR1 and CDR2 sequences are MGHDK and SYGVNS. This CDR3 comprises 14 residues.

The chain's CDR3 is CASSLFSAGGAAFF. CDR3 DNA: TGCGCCAGCAGCTTGTTTTCGGCAGGGGGTGCAGCTTTCTTT. V usage is TRBV5-1 and J usage is TRBJ1-1; 7 bases line up with TRBD1. The J segment lost 10 bases and the V segment lost 1 base, leaving 10 bases of the junction unmatched. The germline V gene has CDR1 SGHRS and CDR2 YFSETQ. This CDR3 has 14 residues.

V gene TRBV7-8 combines with J gene TRBJ1-1; TRBD1 is a possible D gene (5 bases). The CDR3 is 16 amino acids. Germline CDR1 and CDR2: SGHVS and FQNEAQ. Deletions cut 5 bases from V and 3 bases from J, with 19 bases between. CDR3: CASSLSPGGRDTEAFF. In DNA form, the CDR3 reads TGTGCCAGCAGCCTCAGTCCGGGGGGGAGGGACACTGAAGCTTTCTTT.